The 13 T cell receptor beta chains given below trace back to one sample, sequenced in a study of breast tumors, draining lymph nodes, adjacent tissues. Samples came from axillary lymph nodes draining the breast cancer. One entry per CDR3 protein, called by TCRdb with MiXCR from the multiplex PCR reads. The sample has about 270,000 distinct CDR3 sequences; roughly 31% are singletons. The material sequenced was axillary lymph node tissue. All receptors derive from a female donor with breast cancer. Some clones in this sample may be carry-over from other donors' samples.

Note on this clonotype: The DNA is omitted, as the CDR3 cannot be located on it reliably, and the CDR3 follows TCRdb's listing. This rearrangement joins TRBV3-1 to TRBJ1-1. Inclusive of both ends, the CDR3 amounts to 12 amino acids. Per germline, CDR1 LGHDT and CDR2 YNNKEL (reference sequence). The CDR3 protein is CASSQVGEGTFF.

The chain recombines TRBV10-3 with TRBJ2-1; the match to TRBD1 covers 9 bases. This CDR3 is 17 amino acids long. From germline, CDR1 is ENHRY and CDR2 SYGVKD. V dropped 5 bases and J dropped 0; count of bases not matched to a gene: 8. This CDR3 is CAISTGTGSGSYNEQFF. The CDR3 DNA reads TGTGCCATCAGTACCGGGACAGGGTCCGGCTCCTACAATGAGCAGTTCTTC.

This clonotype was counted ten times or more. The J gene is TRBJ2-1, the V gene TRBV4-1, with D possibly being TRBD1 or TRBD2 (5 bases each). The CDR3 length is 16 residues. Germline CDR1 reads MGHRA; CDR2 reads YSYEKL. Trimming stripped 4 bases from V and 7 bases from J, with 20 bases between. DNA of the CDR3: TGCGCCAGCAGCCGACCGGGACGCAACATAGATAATGAGCAGTTCTTC. Residues: CASSRPGRNIDNEQFF.

As concerns this clonotype: This may be a read error, as it is one base from a much larger clone. The conserved phenylalanine or tryptophan is not found at the CDR3 terminus, so this likely reflects a read error. The chain uses TRBV5-4 and TRBJ2-3; 13 nucleotides line up with TRBD2. The CDR3 length is 15 residues. The junction had 4 bases not matched to a gene; V was cut back by 4 bases and J by 5 bases. Germline CDR1 SGHNT, CDR2 YYREEE (reference sequence). CDR3 protein: CASSTSGRGGDTQYL. The CDR3 nucleotides are TGTGCCAGCAGCACTAGCGGGAGGGGGGGAGATACGCAGTATTTG.

This clonotype was seen ten or more times. The chain employs TRBV6-6 and TRBJ2-7; D might be TRBD1 or TRBD2, each matching 5 bases. The CDR3 covers 18 residues. Germline V CDR1 and CDR2: MNHNY, SVGAGI (reference sequence). The V end lost 2 bases, the J end lost 4 bases, and 24 bases lay between the germline ends. For the CDR3, the DNA is TGTGCCAGCAGTTACGCAACCCAAAACAGCGGTGGGGCTTACGAGCAGTACTTC. Translating it yields CASSYATQNSGGAYEQYF.

CDR3 sequence (DNA): TGTGCCAGCTCACCCACAGGGTTACCAACTAATGAAAAACTGTTTTTT. Protein: CASSPTGLPTNEKLFF. V gene TRBV18 combines with J gene TRBJ1-4; D might be TRBD1 (6 bases). V was trimmed by 3 bases and J by 0 bases, leaving 11 bases between them. Germline loops: CDR1 KGHSH, CDR2 LQKENI. This CDR3 comprises 16 residues.

The count of this clonotype is one. The gene calls are TRBV10-2 and TRBJ1-2, with 7 positions matching TRBD1. CDR1 WSHSY and CDR2 SAAADI come from the germline V gene. The CDR3 length is 13 residues. V was pared by 5 bases and J by 6 bases, with 6 bases of the junction left unmatched. CDR3 bases: TGCGCCAGCAGTCGTGCAGACAGGGATGGCTACACCTTC. Its protein is CASSRADRDGYTF.

A word on this clonotype: This may arise from a read error, as a much more abundant clone is one base away. The chain has TRBV20-1 and TRBJ2-7; D gene uncertain. CDR3 length: 15 residues. Trimming removed 5 bases at V and 5 bases at J, with 22 bases between. Germline CDR1 DFQATT, CDR2 SNEGSKA (reference sequence). In DNA form, the CDR3 reads TGCAGTGCTGGCCGTCCACTCGGGCTTACGGACGAGCAGTACTTC. It specifies CSAGRPLGLTDEQYF.

V and J are TRBV2 and TRBJ2-5, with D tentatively TRBD2 (6 bases). Looked up from germline, CDR1 is SNHLY and CDR2 is FYNNEI. This CDR3 is built from 15 residues. Trimming stripped 6 bases from V and 3 bases from J, with 17 bases between. Here the CDR3 DNA reads TGTGCCAGCAGGGGGGGTATTAGAACAGAAGAGACCCAGTACTTC. Translated, it gives CASRGGIRTEETQYF.

This clonotype was picked up one time. A clone one base away is much larger, so this may be a read error. The DNA of the CDR3 is TGTGCCAGCAGTTTCAAGAGGGGTAACTATGGCTACACCTTC. Translating gives CASSFKRGNYGYTF. V usage is TRBV6-5 and J usage is TRBJ1-2, with D maybe TRBD1 (5 bases). Trimming cost V 4 bases and J 1 base, with 10 bases left between them. The length of the CDR3 is 14 residues. Germline-derived CDR1 and CDR2 are MNHEY and SVGAGI.

The chain recombines TRBV10-3 with TRBJ1-6; D gene ambiguous. The germline gives CDR1 ENHRY, CDR2 SYGVKD. Deletions cut 6 bases from V and 1 base from J, with 7 bases between. This CDR3 spans 14 amino acids. This chain's CDR3 is CAIRGGSYNSPLHF. The CDR3 coding sequence is TGTGCCATCAGGGGAGGTTCCTATAATTCACCCCTCCACTTT.

A single count supports this clonotype. Possible read error: a much larger clone is one base away. The V gene is TRBV7-2, the J gene TRBJ2-3; the D is unclear. The J call may be incorrect, as the DNA end agrees better with TRBJ1-5. The CDR3 has 15 amino acids. CDR1 and CDR2 from the germline V gene are SGHTA and FQGNSA. CDR3 nucleotides: TGTGCCAGCAGCTCCCTCTGGAAGGGTACAGATACGCAGCATTTT. As protein: CASSSLWKGTDTQHF.

There are many counts of this clonotype. The V call is TRBV7-9, the J call TRBJ2-7; TRBD1 might be the D (5 bases). The CDR3 has 12 residues. CDR1 SEHNR and CDR2 FQNEAQ come from the germline V gene (reference sequence). V shed 5 bases and J shed 4 bases, with 9 bases lying between them. DNA of the CDR3: TGTGCCAGCAGCCCCACAGGTTACGAGCAGTACTTC. Translated, it gives CASSPTGYEQYF.